This entry lists 21 T cell receptor beta chains sequenced from one sample in a study of cytomegalovirus exposure and HLA in healthy donors. The PCR was carried out with 60 Vbeta primers and 13 Jbeta primers. Libraries were prepared by immunoSEQ multiplex PCR; TCRdb keeps only in-frame clonotypes and omits some of them. There are about 120,000 clones in the sample; more than 9% occur only once, and approximately 4.5% lies in the top ten. The sequencing sample was made of PBMCs. The receptors originated from a woman between 18 and 29 years old in good health and CMV-seropositive.

This clone was detected a few times. The chain carries TRBV14 and TRBJ2-1, with 9 bases lining up with TRBD1. This CDR3 is 13 amino acids long. Germline V gives CDR1 SGHDN, CDR2 FVKESK. V gave up 0 bases and J gave up 15 bases; unmatched junction bases: 6. CDR3 DNA sequence: TGTGCCAGCAGCCAAGAAAGGACAGGGGTTACGTTCTTC. This sequence encodes CASSQERTGVTFF.

This clone was counted between two and nine times. The chain couples TRBV7-6 to TRBJ1-1; TRBD1 aligns across 11 bases. J gave up 2 bases and V 1 base, and 6 bases lay outside the gene matches. CDR1 is SGHVS, CDR2 FNYEAQ, per germline. The CDR3 covers 17 residues. The CDR3 is CASSLGMGQGVNTEAFF. Written as DNA, the CDR3 is TGTGCCAGCAGCTTAGGTATGGGACAGGGGGTAAACACTGAAGCTTTCTTT.

The chain links TRBV10-3 to TRBJ2-3, with D tentatively TRBD1 (5 bases). The germline CDR1 and CDR2 sequences are ENHRY and SYGVKD. CDR3 length: 15 residues. V gave up 3 bases and J gave up 0 bases, with 10 bases separating them. Here the CDR3 DNA reads TGTGCCATCAGTGAACAGGCCCTTAGCACAGATACGCAGTATTTT. Its translation: CAISEQALSTDTQYF.

Details on this clone: Since a much larger clone is just one base distant, this may be a read error. The conserved final phenylalanine or tryptophan is absent from the CDR3, which likely points to a read error. The chain employs TRBV30 and TRBJ1-2; possible D gene TRBD1, 5 bases. Germline V gene data show CDR1 as GTSNPN and CDR2 as SVGIG (reference sequence). The CDR3 contains 12 residues. V lost 2 bases to trimming and J lost 8 bases, with 12 bases between them. The CDR3 loop is CAWSSGVGGYTV. The CDR3 coding sequence is TGTGCCTGGAGTTCGGGGGTGGGAGGCTACACCGTC.

This clone was counted only a few times. This chain joins TRBV4-2 and TRBJ2-1; 10 positions agree with TRBD2. V gave up 0 bases and J gave up 6 bases; unmatched junction bases: 14. Germline CDR1 reads LGHNA; CDR2 reads YNFKEQ. The CDR3 loop spans 19 amino acids. The CDR3, as DNA: TGTGCCAGCAGCCAAGAACCCAATCGGATTAGCGGGAGGACCAATGAGCAGTTCTTC. It yields the protein CASSQEPNRISGRTNEQFF.

The chain employs TRBV28 and TRBJ1-5; TRBD1 is a possible D gene (5 bases). The CDR3 extends over 16 amino acids. V lost 1 base, J lost 1 base, and 11 bases lay in between. Germline V gene lookup returns CDR1 MDHEN and CDR2 SYDVKM. CDR3 region: CASSLFAGQSNQPQHF. DNA for the CDR3: TGTGCCAGCAGTTTATTTGCAGGGCAGAGCAATCAGCCCCAGCATTTT. The full variable domain, completed using reference TRBV28 and TRBJ1-5, is DVKVTQSSRYLVKRTGEKVFLECVQDMDHENMFWYRQDPGLGLRLIYFSYDVKMKEKGDIPEGYSVSREKKERFSLILESASTNQTSMYLCASSLFAGQSNQPQHFGDGTRLSIL.

The chain employs TRBV30 and TRBJ1-4; 7 positions agree with TRBD1. This CDR3 is 12 amino acids long. Germline V gene sequence: CDR1 GTSNPN, CDR2 SVGIG (reference sequence). Trimming took 2 bases from V and 7 from J; bases not matched to a gene: 1. CDR3 sequence (DNA): TGTGCCTGGAGTAGGGGGCGTGAAAAACTGTTTTTT. Translated, it gives CAWSRGREKLFF.

The chain carries TRBV30 and TRBJ1-1, with unresolved D. The CDR3 has 11 residues. Germline CDR1 and CDR2: GTSNPN and SVGIG (reference sequence). Between the trimmed V and J ends, which lost 0 bases and 10 bases, there was a span of 9 bases. CDR3 in DNA: TGTGCCTGGAGTGTATCGGAGGGAGCTTTCTTT. Translation: CAWSVSEGAFF.

This clone appeared a few times. The chain is built from TRBV29-1 and TRBJ1-5, with D unresolved. In germline, CDR1 is SQVTM, CDR2 ANQGSEA. The CDR3 contains 12 residues. The V end was cut by 4 bases, the J end by 4 bases, with 8 bases between. The CDR3 DNA is TGCAGCGTTGGGCAGGAAAATCAGCCCCAGCATTTT. Its protein product is CSVGQENQPQHF.

The V and J genes are TRBV27 and TRBJ1-4, with D hard to call. Germline-derived CDR1 and CDR2 are MNHEY and SMNVEV (reference sequence). V was clipped by 8 bases and J by 4 bases, with 11 bases between them. This CDR3 is built from 13 residues. CDR3 residues: CASSGLDNEKLFF. The CDR3, as DNA: TGTGCCAGCTCCGGACTAGATAATGAAAAACTGTTTTTT.

This chain uses TRBV7-2 with TRBJ2-2; weak D call: TRBD2 (5 bases). Trimming stripped 5 bases from V and 4 bases from J, with 17 bases between. This CDR3 contains 16 residues. CDR1 is SGHTA, CDR2 FQGNSA, per germline. CDR3 sequence: CASSQLGWAGTGELFF. CDR3 DNA: TGTGCCAGCAGCCAACTTGGATGGGCGGGCACCGGGGAGCTGTTTTTT.

The V call is TRBV29-1, the J call TRBJ2-3, with TRBD1 as a possible D gene (6 bases). Germline V lookup: CDR1 SQVTM, CDR2 ANQGSEA. V lost 6 bases and J 0 bases, leaving 16 bases between the germline ends. This CDR3 is built from 15 residues. CDR3 protein: CSVVNWGQSTDTQYF. The CDR3 nucleotides are TGCAGCGTCGTCAATTGGGGACAAAGCACAGATACGCAGTATTTT.

The CDR3 spells CASGNEQYF. CDR3 bases: TGTGCCAGCGGTAACGAGCAGTACTTC. The chain couples TRBV7-8 to TRBJ2-5; D call uncertain. TRBJ2-7 matches the DNA end more closely, so the J call is doubtful. Per the germline V gene, CDR1 is SGHVS and CDR2 is FQNEAQ. The CDR3 has 9 residues.

The rearrangement uses TRBV2 and TRBJ1-1; maybe TRBD1 (5 bases). Between the trimmed V and J ends, which lost 2 bases and 7 bases, there was a span of 11 bases. The length of the CDR3 is 13 residues. The V gene's germline CDR1 is SNHLY and CDR2 FYNNEI. CDR3 sequence: CASSELVRDEAFF. CDR3 sequence (DNA): TGTGCCAGCAGTGAATTGGTCAGGGATGAAGCTTTCTTT.

This clone occurred a few times. The V and J genes are TRBV25-1 and TRBJ1-2; 7 bases are shared with TRBD1. The CDR3 runs 16 residues. Unmatched junction bases numbered 8, after V lost 2 bases and J lost 2 bases. The germline V gene has CDR1 MGHDK and CDR2 SYGVNS. The CDR3 bases are TGTGCCAGCAGTGAAGTGTTCGTACAGGGGAACTATGGCTACACCTTC. This encodes CASSEVFVQGNYGYTF.

V is TRBV13 and J is TRBJ2-7; 7 nucleotides agree with TRBD1. The CDR3 loop spans 13 amino acids. Per the germline V gene, CDR1 is PRHDT and CDR2 is FYEKMQ (reference sequence). J lost 6 bases, V lost 5 bases, and 7 bases had no gene match. DNA of the CDR3: TGTGCCAGCAGCCAAGGGACAGCTGGCGAGCAGTACTTC. Translating gives CASSQGTAGEQYF.

This clone occurred a few times. The gene calls are TRBV7-8 and TRBJ1-2; 9 bases agree with TRBD1. V lost 1 base, J lost 8 bases, and 5 bases stayed unmatched. Germline values: CDR1 SGHVS, CDR2 FQNEAQ. The CDR3 sequence is 14 residues long. The CDR3 DNA sequence: TGTGCCAGCAGCTTAGACAGGGGGCTCGGGGGCTACACCTTC. This encodes CASSLDRGLGGYTF.

This clone was detected a few times. The chain has TRBV25-1 and TRBJ2-1; 10 bases agree with TRBD2. V was clipped by 5 bases and J by 4 bases; unmatched bases: 2. The CDR3 sequence is 14 residues long. Germline V gene sequence: CDR1 MGHDK, CDR2 SYGVNS. CDR3 DNA sequence: TGTGCCAGCAGTAGCGGGAGGGAATACAATGAGCAGTTCTTC. Its protein is CASSSGREYNEQFF.

There are a few counts of this clone. The gene calls are TRBV6-5 and TRBJ2-7; 9 bases are shared with TRBD1. The V and J ends lost 5 bases and 4 bases, in that order; junction bases with no gene match: 6. The germline CDR1 and CDR2 sequences are MNHEY and SVGAGI. The CDR3 runs to 14 residues. The CDR3 sequence: CASSTGTGSYEQYF. CDR3 nucleotide sequence: TGTGCCAGCAGTACTGGGACAGGGTCTTACGAGCAGTACTTC.

This clone was picked up a small number of times. The J gene is TRBJ2-7, the V gene TRBV19, with 7 bases identical to TRBD1. Losses at the gene ends were 7 bases for V and 4 bases for J; bases not matched to a gene: 4. CDR3 size: 12 residues. The germline CDR1 and CDR2 sequences are LNHDA and SQIVND (reference sequence). DNA for the CDR3: TGTGCCAGTAAAGGCAGGGGGTACGAGCAGTACTTC. The encoded protein is CASKGRGYEQYF.

This clone was detected a few times. The rearrangement joins TRBV7-7 to TRBJ2-2; weak D call: TRBD2 (5 bases). CDR1 SSHAT and CDR2 FNYEAQ come from the germline V gene (reference sequence). The CDR3 has 12 residues. The CDR3 DNA reads as TGTGCTACCCGGGGGAACACCGGGGAGCTGTTTTTT. Translating it yields CATRGNTGELFF.